The clone carrying this TCR beta chain was counted a few times. The antigen is undetermined. This specimen belongs to a study of T cells in Graves' hyperthyroidism and ophthalmopathy. About the study: The blood sample was taken at first diagnosis, before treatment began.

The germline V and J ends were trimmed by 9 bases and 5 bases, with 14 bases remaining between them. This CDR3 is built from 13 residues. The germline V gene encodes CDR1 SGHKS and CDR2 YYEKEE (reference sequence). The patients, who ranged from 18 to 65 in age, presented with newly diagnosed hyperthyroidism lasting under 2 months. Overall study findings and caveats: By a 13 V-J model, ophthalmopathy was set apart from stable hyperthyroidism.

Amplification targeted TCR beta CDR3 regions from RNA transcripts. A first-round RT-PCR of the TCR CDR3 used the HTBI primer set. TCRdb reprocessed the multiplex PCR reads with MiXCR, giving one entry per CDR3 protein. The sample contains about 480,000 distinct CDR3 sequences, roughly an eighth of which appear only once. The sequencing sample was made of blood. The J gene is TRBJ2-2, the V gene TRBV5-5; maybe TRBD1 (6 bases). This receptor was taken from a woman between 18 and 29 years old with Graves' hyperthyroidism. The CDR3 here is CAIHHRETGELFF. CDR3 sequence (DNA): TGTGCCATCCACCACAGGGAAACCGGGGAGCTGTTTTTT.